There are a few counts of the clone carrying this T cell receptor beta chain. As yet, its antigen is unknown. A read error may be the cause here, since a much bigger clone is one base away. These data originate in a study of post-analysis software for immune sequencing data. Overall study results and limits: Included in a set of several TRBV segments more frequent in patients than controls were TRBV5-6, TRBV5-1 and TRBV20-1. Versus controls, multiple sclerosis patients showed significantly lower diversity (normalized Chao1).

Prepared TCR beta cDNA libraries contained unique molecular identifiers. Input of about 0.9 to 10 million T cells yielded a few hundred thousand cDNA molecules. TCRdb reprocessed the PCR reads via MiXCR and lists one record per CDR3 protein. The profile shows a few hundred thousand distinct CDR3 sequences, 35% to 40% of them singletons. Germline V gives CDR1 SGHRS, CDR2 YFSETQ. The CDR3 is 13 amino acids. The clonotype originates from a girl aged 10 to 17 with multiple sclerosis. Sequencing was done on a sample of blood. The chain is built from TRBV5-1 and TRBJ1-2; D unresolved. The CDR3 region has the DNA TGCGCCAGCAGCTTGACAGCTAACTATGGCCACACCTTC. Protein: CASSLTANYGHTF.